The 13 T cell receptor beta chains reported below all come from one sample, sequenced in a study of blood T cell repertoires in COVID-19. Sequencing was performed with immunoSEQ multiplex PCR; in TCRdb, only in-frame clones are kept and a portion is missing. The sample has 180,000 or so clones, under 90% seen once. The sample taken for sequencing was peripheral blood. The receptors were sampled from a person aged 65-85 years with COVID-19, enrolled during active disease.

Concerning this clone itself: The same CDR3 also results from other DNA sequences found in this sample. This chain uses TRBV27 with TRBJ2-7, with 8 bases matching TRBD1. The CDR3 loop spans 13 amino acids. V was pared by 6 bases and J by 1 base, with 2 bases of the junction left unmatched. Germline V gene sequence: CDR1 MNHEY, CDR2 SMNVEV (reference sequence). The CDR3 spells CASRRQGSYEQYF. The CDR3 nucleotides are TGTGCCAGCAGACGACAGGGGTCCTACGAGCAGTACTTC.

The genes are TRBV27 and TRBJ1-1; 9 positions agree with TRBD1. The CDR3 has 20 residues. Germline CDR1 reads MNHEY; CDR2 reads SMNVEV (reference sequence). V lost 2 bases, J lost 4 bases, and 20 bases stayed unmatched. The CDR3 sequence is CASSLQPIAPPGQGSTEAFF. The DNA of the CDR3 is TGTGCCAGCAGTTTACAACCCATAGCCCCTCCGGGACAGGGTAGCACTGAAGCTTTCTTT.

The CDR3 here is CASSLRVQGTNEKLFF. CDR3 nucleotides: TGCGCCAGCAGCTTACGAGTACAGGGGACTAATGAAAAACTGTTTTTT. The gene calls are TRBV5-1 and TRBJ1-4; 7 nucleotides line up with TRBD1. This CDR3 contains 16 residues. Germline values: CDR1 SGHRS, CDR2 YFSETQ. Trimming took 2 bases from V and 2 from J; bases not matched to a gene: 6.

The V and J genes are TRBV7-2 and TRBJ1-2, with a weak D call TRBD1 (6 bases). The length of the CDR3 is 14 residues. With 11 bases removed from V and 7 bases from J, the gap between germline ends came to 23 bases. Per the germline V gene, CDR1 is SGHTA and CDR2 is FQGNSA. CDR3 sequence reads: CAGQLELGFGGYTF. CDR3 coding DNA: TGTGCCGGACAGCTGGAGTTGGGTTTTGGTGGCTACACCTTC.

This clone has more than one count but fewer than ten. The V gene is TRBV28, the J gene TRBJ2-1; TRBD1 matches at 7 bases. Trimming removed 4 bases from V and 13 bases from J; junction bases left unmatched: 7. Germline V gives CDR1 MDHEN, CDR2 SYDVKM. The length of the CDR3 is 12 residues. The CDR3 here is CASSSTGVIQFF. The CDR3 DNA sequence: TGTGCCAGCAGTTCCACAGGGGTCATACAGTTCTTC.

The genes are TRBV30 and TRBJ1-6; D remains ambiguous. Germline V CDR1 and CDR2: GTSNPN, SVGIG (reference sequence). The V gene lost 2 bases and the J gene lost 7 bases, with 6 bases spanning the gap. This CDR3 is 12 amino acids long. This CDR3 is CAWSPRNSPLHF. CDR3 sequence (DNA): TGTGCCTGGAGTCCCAGAAATTCACCCCTCCACTTT.

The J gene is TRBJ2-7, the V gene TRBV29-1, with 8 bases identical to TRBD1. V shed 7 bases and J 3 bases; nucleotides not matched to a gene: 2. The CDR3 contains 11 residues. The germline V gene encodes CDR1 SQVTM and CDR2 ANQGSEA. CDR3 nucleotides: TGCAGCGCAGGGACAGGCTACGAGCAGTACTTC. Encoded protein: CSAGTGYEQYF.

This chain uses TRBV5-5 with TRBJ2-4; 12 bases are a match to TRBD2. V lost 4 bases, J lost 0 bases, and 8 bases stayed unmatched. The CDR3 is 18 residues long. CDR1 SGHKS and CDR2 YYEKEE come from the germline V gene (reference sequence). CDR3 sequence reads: CASSALLAGGIAKNIQYF. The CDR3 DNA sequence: TGTGCCAGCAGCGCCTTGCTAGCGGGGGGGATAGCCAAAAACATTCAGTACTTC.

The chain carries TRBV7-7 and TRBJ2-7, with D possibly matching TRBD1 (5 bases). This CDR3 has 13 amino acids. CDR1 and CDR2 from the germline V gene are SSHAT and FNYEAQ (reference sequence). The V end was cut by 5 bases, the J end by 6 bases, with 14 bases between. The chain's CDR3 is CASSPDKQLEQYF. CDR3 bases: TGTGCCAGCAGCCCGGACAAACAGCTCGAGCAGTACTTC.

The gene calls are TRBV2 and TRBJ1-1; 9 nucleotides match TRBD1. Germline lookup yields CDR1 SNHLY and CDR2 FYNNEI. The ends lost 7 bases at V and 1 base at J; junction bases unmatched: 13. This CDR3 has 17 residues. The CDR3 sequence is CASNFRQGGYRNTEAFF. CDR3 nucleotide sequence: TGTGCCAGCAACTTCAGACAGGGGGGATACCGGAACACTGAAGCTTTCTTT.

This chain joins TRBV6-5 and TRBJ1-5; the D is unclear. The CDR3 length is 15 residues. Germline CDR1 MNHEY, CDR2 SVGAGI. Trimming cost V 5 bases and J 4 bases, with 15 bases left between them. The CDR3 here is CASSPHESSNQPQHF. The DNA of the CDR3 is TGTGCCAGCAGTCCCCACGAGAGTTCAAATCAGCCCCAGCATTTT.

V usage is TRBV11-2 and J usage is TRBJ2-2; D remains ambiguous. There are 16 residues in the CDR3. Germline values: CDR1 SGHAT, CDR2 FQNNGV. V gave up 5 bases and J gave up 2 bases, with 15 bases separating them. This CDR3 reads CASSKVRKTNTGELFF. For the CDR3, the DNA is TGTGCCAGCAGCAAAGTACGGAAGACTAACACCGGGGAGCTGTTTTTT.

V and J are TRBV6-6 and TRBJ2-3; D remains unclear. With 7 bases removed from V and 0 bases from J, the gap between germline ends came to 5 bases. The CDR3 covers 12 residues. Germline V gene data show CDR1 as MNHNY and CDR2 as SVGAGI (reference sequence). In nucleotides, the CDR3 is TGTGCCAGCAAACAAAGCACAGATACGCAGTATTTT. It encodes CASKQSTDTQYF.